Listed below are T cell receptor beta chains from one sample, sequenced in a study of blood T cell repertoires in COVID-19. The repertoire was sequenced with immunoSEQ multiplex PCR; TCRdb's copy has only in-frame clones and lacks some. The sample yields fewer than 500,000 clones, approximately 87% seen once. Material: PBMCs or T cells enriched from blood (not recorded which). The source of these receptors is a man aged 25 to 45 who had recovered from COVID-19. CDR3s include the opening cysteine and the closing phenylalanine or tryptophan. The D gene is left open where the match is weak. Expanded clones get a size class; other rows say once, few or many, or leave the size out.

V gene: TRBV7-9
clone size: NA
D gene: NA
J gene: TRBJ1-2
CDR3 protein: CASSGEGKYGYTF
CDR3 DNA: TGTGCCAGCAGTGGGGAGGGAAAGTATGGCTACACCTTC

V gene: TRBV6-5
clone size: NA
D gene: NA
J gene: TRBJ2-2
CDR3 protein: CASSQYRAGELFF
CDR3 DNA: TGTGCCAGCAGCCAATACAGGGCCGGGGAGCTGTTTTTT

V gene: TRBV3-1/TRBV3-2
clone size: NA
D gene: NA
J gene: TRBJ1-4
CDR3 protein: CASSSYEKLFF
CDR3 DNA: TGTGCCAGCAGCTCTTATGAAAAACTGTTTTTT

V gene: TRBV4-1
clone size: NA
D gene: TRBD1
J gene: TRBJ1-1
CDR3 protein: CASSQRTGGFDTEAFF
CDR3 DNA: TGCGCCAGCAGCCAAAGGACAGGGGGCTTCGACACTGAAGCTTTCTTT

V gene: TRBV4-1
clone size: NA
D gene: NA
J gene: TRBJ1-5
CDR3 protein: CASSQPGGYSNQPQHF
CDR3 DNA: TGCGCCAGCAGCCAACCGGGAGGATATAGCAATCAGCCCCAGCATTTT

V gene: TRBV5-1
clone size: NA
D gene: TRBD1
J gene: TRBJ2-3
CDR3 protein: CASSLAGQRTDTQYF
CDR3 DNA: TGCGCCAGCAGCTTGGCGGGACAGAGAACAGATACGCAGTATTTT

V gene: TRBV10-1
clone size: NA
D gene: NA
J gene: TRBJ1-4
CDR3 protein: CASSPLEGEKLFF
CDR3 DNA: TGCGCCAGCAGCCCCCTTGAGGGTGAAAAACTGTTTTTT

V gene: TRBV11-2
clone size: few
D gene: NA
J gene: TRBJ1-1
CDR3 protein: CASSSGVFTEAFF
CDR3 DNA: TGTGCCAGCAGCTCAGGGGTCTTCACTGAAGCTTTCTTT

V gene: TRBV7-2
clone size: NA
D gene: NA
J gene: TRBJ1-5
CDR3 protein: CASSLAGVPQPQHF
CDR3 DNA: TGTGCCAGCAGCTTAGCAGGGGTTCCCCAGCCCCAGCATTTT

V gene: TRBV6-5
clone size: NA
D gene: TRBD1
J gene: TRBJ2-7
CDR3 protein: CASSSTDRGYEQYF
CDR3 DNA: TGTGCCAGCAGTTCTACTGACAGGGGGTACGAGCAGTACTTC

V gene: TRBV6-6
clone size: NA
D gene: NA
J gene: TRBJ1-6
CDR3 protein: CASQERENNSPLHF
CDR3 DNA: TGTGCCAGCCAAGAGCGGGAAAATAATTCACCCCTCCACTTT

V gene: TRBV7-9
clone size: NA
D gene: NA
J gene: TRBJ1-4
CDR3 protein: CASSGRQSTNEKLFF
CDR3 DNA: TGTGCCAGCAGCGGCCGACAGTCAACTAATGAAAAACTGTTTTTT

V gene: TRBV5-1
clone size: NA
D gene: TRBD1
J gene: TRBJ1-1
CDR3 protein: CASSLKLTGANTEAFF
CDR3 DNA: TGCGCCAGCAGCCTGAAACTGACAGGGGCGAACACTGAAGCTTTCTTT

V gene: TRBV7-9
clone size: NA
D gene: TRBD2
J gene: TRBJ2-1
CDR3 protein: CASSFGDSGGPGNEQFF
CDR3 DNA: TGTGCCAGCAGCTTCGGGGATAGCGGGGGCCCGGGCAATGAGCAGTTCTTC

V gene: TRBV2
clone size: few
D gene: TRBD1
J gene: TRBJ1-4
CDR3 protein: CASRPGQPTNEKLFF
CDR3 DNA: TGTGCCAGCAGGCCGGGACAGCCAACTAATGAAAAACTGTTTTTT

V gene: TRBV11-2
clone size: NA
D gene: NA
J gene: TRBJ1-5
CDR3 protein: CASSPGHGPNQPQHF
CDR3 DNA: TGTGCCAGCAGCCCGGGACACGGACCCAATCAGCCCCAGCATTTT

V gene: TRBV10-3
clone size: few
D gene: TRBD1
J gene: TRBJ1-6
CDR3 protein: CAAGQGNNSPLHF
CDR3 DNA: TGTGCCGCTGGACAGGGAAATAATTCACCCCTCCACTTT

V gene: TRBV7-9
clone size: NA
D gene: TRBD1
J gene: TRBJ1-1
CDR3 protein: CASSLATGLDTEAFF
CDR3 DNA: TGTGCCAGCAGCTTAGCGACAGGGCTCGACACTGAAGCTTTCTTT

V gene: TRBV14
clone size: NA
D gene: NA
J gene: TRBJ1-2
CDR3 protein: CASSQATLYGYTF
CDR3 DNA: TGTGCCAGCAGCCAAGCGACACTCTATGGCTACACCTTC

V gene: TRBV19
clone size: NA
D gene: NA
J gene: TRBJ2-6
CDR3 protein: CASSPDSPPGANVLTF
CDR3 DNA: TGTGCCAGTAGTCCCGACAGTCCTCCTGGGGCCAACGTCCTGACTTTC

V gene: TRBV14
clone size: NA
D gene: TRBD1
J gene: TRBJ2-7
CDR3 protein: CASSQGTAVYEQYF
CDR3 DNA: TGTGCCAGCAGCCAGGGGACAGCCGTATACGAGCAGTACTTC

V gene: TRBV15
clone size: NA
D gene: NA
J gene: TRBJ2-5
CDR3 protein: CATSTPSVLQETQYF
CDR3 DNA: TGTGCCACCAGCACCCCGTCGGTTCTACAAGAGACCCAGTACTTC

V gene: TRBV5-1
clone size: few
D gene: NA
J gene: TRBJ1-1
CDR3 protein: CASSLGQGGTEAFF
CDR3 DNA: TGCGCCAGCAGCTTAGGTCAGGGCGGAACTGAAGCTTTCTTT

V gene: TRBV5-5
clone size: NA
D gene: NA
J gene: TRBJ1-5
CDR3 protein: CASSLDSSIRPQHF
CDR3 DNA: TGTGCCAGCAGTTTAGACAGCTCCATTCGGCCCCAGCATTTT

V gene: TRBV9
clone size: NA
D gene: TRBD1
J gene: TRBJ2-3
CDR3 protein: CASSVEGTGGGTDTQYF
CDR3 DNA: TGTGCCAGCAGCGTAGAGGGGACAGGGGGCGGCACAGATACGCAGTATTTT

V gene: TRBV4-2
clone size: NA
D gene: NA
J gene: TRBJ1-4
CDR3 protein: CASSQQTTRGEKLFF
CDR3 DNA: TGTGCCAGCAGCCAACAGACAACTAGGGGGGAAAAACTGTTTTTT

V gene: TRBV12-5
clone size: few
D gene: NA
J gene: TRBJ1-1
CDR3 protein: CASALSGSHTEAFF
CDR3 DNA: TGTGCTAGTGCCCTATCGGGAAGCCACACTGAAGCTTTCTTT

V gene: TRBV5-1
clone size: NA
D gene: TRBD2
J gene: TRBJ2-1
CDR3 protein: CASSYSGGAPESRNEQFF
CDR3 DNA: TGCGCCAGCAGCTACAGCGGGGGGGCCCCTGAGAGCCGCAATGAGCAGTTCTTC

V gene: TRBV30
clone size: NA
D gene: NA
J gene: TRBJ1-1
CDR3 protein: CAWNRERGLNTEAFF
CDR3 DNA: TGTGCCTGGAACCGGGAGAGGGGCCTGAACACTGAAGCTTTCTTT

V gene: TRBV5-8
clone size: NA
D gene: NA
J gene: TRBJ1-1
CDR3 protein: CASSWSGVGAEAFF
CDR3 DNA: TGTGCCAGCAGCTGGTCGGGCGTGGGGGCCGAAGCTTTCTTT

V gene: TRBV6-5
clone size: NA
D gene: NA
J gene: TRBJ1-6
CDR3 protein: CASRGTLNSPLHF
CDR3 DNA: TGTGCCAGCAGGGGGACATTAAATTCACCCCTCCACTTT